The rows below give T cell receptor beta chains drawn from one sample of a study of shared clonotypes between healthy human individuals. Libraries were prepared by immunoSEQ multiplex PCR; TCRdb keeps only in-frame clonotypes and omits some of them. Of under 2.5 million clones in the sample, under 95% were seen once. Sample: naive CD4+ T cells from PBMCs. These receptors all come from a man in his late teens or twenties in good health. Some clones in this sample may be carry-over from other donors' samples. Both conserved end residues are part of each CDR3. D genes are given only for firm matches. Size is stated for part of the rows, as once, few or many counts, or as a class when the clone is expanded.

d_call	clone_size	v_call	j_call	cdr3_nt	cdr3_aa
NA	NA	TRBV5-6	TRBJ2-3	TGTGCCAGCAGCTTGGTGGCAACCGCCCCTGGTACGCAGTATTTT	CASSLVATAPGTQYF
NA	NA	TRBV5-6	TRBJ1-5	TGTGCCAGCAGCAGCCGGGGTAAGGGCAATCAGCCCCAGCATTTT	CASSSRGKGNQPQHF
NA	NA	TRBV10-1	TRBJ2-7	TGCGCCAGCAGTGAAGGTTACAGCTACGAGCAGTACTTC	CASSEGYSYEQYF
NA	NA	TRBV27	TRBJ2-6	TGTGCCAGCAGTGTAACTCTCAGGGGATGGGGTGGGGCCAACGTCCTGACTTTC	CASSVTLRGWGGANVLTF
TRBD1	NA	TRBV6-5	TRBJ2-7	TGTGCCAGCACCCGACAGGGGTCCCCCTACGAGCAGTACTTC	CASTRQGSPYEQYF
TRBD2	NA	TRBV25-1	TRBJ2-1	TGTGCCAGCAGTGCTTTGGTTACTAGCGGGACGGATGAGCAGTTCTTC	CASSALVTSGTDEQFF
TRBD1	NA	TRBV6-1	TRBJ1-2	TGTGCCAGCAGTGACCGGGACAGGGGACGGTATGGCTACACCTTC	CASSDRDRGRYGYTF
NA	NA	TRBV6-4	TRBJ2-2	TGTGCCAGCTCGACGGGAGTAGGAACCGGGGAGCTGTTTTTT	CASSTGVGTGELFF
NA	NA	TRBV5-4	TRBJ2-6	TGTGCCAGCAGCGTGGGTGGGCCTGGGGCCAACGTCCTGACTTTC	CASSVGGPGANVLTF
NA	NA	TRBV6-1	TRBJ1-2	TGTGCCAGCAGTGTAACAGGAGGGGATGGCTACACCTTC	CASSVTGGDGYTF
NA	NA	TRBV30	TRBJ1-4	TGTGCCTGGGCGGGGAACTCTAATGAAAAACTGTTTTTT	CAWAGNSNEKLFF
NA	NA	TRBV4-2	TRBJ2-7	TGTGCCAGCAGCCAAGGGGGAATAGCCTACGAGCAGTACTTC	CASSQGGIAYEQYF
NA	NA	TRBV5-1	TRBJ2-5	TGCGCCAGCAGCAGGTTAGCGGCCCCTATTAACGGAGAGACCCAGTACTTC	CASSRLAAPINGETQYF
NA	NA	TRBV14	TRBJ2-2	TGTGCCAGCAGCCGGCGGGGCACGAACACCGGGGAGCTGTTTTTT	CASSRRGTNTGELFF
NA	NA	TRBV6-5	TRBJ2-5	TGTGCCAGCAGTTCCGGGACCGGAGAGACCCAGTACTTC	CASSSGTGETQYF
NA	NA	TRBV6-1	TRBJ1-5	TGTGCCAGCCTTCCCCGCCCGGGCAGCAATCAGCCCCAGCATTTT	CASLPRPGSNQPQHF
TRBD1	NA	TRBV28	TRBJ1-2	TGTGCCAGCAGTTTCGGGCCCCAGGGGGTTGGGGGCTACACCTTC	CASSFGPQGVGGYTF
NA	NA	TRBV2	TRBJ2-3	TGTGCCAGCAGTGCCGAAATGACAGATACGCAGTATTTT	CASSAEMTDTQYF
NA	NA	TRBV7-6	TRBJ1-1	TGTGCCAGCGTGGGGGGCACTGAAGCTTTCTTT	CASVGGTEAFF
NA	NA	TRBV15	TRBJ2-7	TGTGCCACCAGCAGAGATGAGGGTTCCTACGAGCAGTACTTC	CATSRDEGSYEQYF
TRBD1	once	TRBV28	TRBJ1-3	TGTGCCAGCAGACGGACAGGGACTGGAAACACCATATATTTT	CASRRTGTGNTIYF
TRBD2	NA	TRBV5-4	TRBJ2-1	TGTGCCAGCAGCTTGGACGCGGGAGATCGGGGGAATGAGCAGTTCTTC	CASSLDAGDRGNEQFF
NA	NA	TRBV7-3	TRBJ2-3	TGTGCCAGCAGCCCCAATATCGACGGTACGCAGTATTTT	CASSPNIDGTQYF
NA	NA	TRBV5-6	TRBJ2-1	TGTGCCAGCAGCTTGAGGCCGCGGGAGCAGTTCTTC	CASSLRPREQFF
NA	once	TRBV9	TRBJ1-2	TGTGCCAGCAGCCCCGCCGTTTATGGCTACACCTTC	CASSPAVYGYTF
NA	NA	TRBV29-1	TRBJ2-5	TGCAGCGCTTTCCAGCGGTATCAAGAGACCCAGTACTTC	CSAFQRYQETQYF
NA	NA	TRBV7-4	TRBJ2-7	TGTGCCAGCAGCCCAAGGGACCTACCCATAGACCCCTACGAGCAGTACTTC	CASSPRDLPIDPYEQYF
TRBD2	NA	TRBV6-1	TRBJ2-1	TGTGCCAGCCTCGGGACTAGGGGCAATGAGCAGTTCTTC	CASLGTRGNEQFF